Below, one T cell receptor beta chain is given with its context. Its antigen is unidentified. Cells were stimulated with CMV-infected fibroblast lysates at 10 ug/mL. Sorted nonresponding memory CD4+ T cells were CD40L-negative, CD69-negative, CD45RO-high. Trimming took off 0 bases at V and 6 bases at J, with 15 bases between the two ends. CDR3 length: 15 amino acids. Germline values: CDR1 SGDLS, CDR2 YYNGEE. This sample was taken from a study of persistence of HIV-infected CD4 T cells. The immunoSEQ assay was version 4, run in survey mode. The table came from immunoSEQ multiplex PCR; TCRdb's copy has only in-frame clones and leaves some out. The table has roughly 32,000 clones, roughly 80% seen once.

Specimen: CD4+ T cells sorted from PBMCs after 18-hour stimulation, collected from a patient who received antiretroviral therapy. This TCR came from an adult man with HIV who was CMV-seropositive. The gene calls are TRBV9 and TRBJ1-1; D remains ambiguous. CDR3 in DNA: TGTGCCAGCAGCGTAGAAGGTCGGCCGGGAGCTGAAGCTTTCTTT. Translation: CASSVEGRPGAEAFF.